This entry features one T cell receptor (beta chain) sequence. No antigen is known for it. This record comes from a study of CD8+CD57+ T cells in acquired aplastic anemia. Study at large: Isolated CD4+ and CD8+ cells, once sorted, yielded DNA averaging 3.2 ug.

Patients included in sequencing had previously demonstrated CD8+CD57+ cell expansion by flow cytometry. Every patient had severe acquired aplastic anemia. Among the patients, none had received any therapy at the time of blood sampling. For CDR3 and TCR beta VDJ profiling, genomic DNA was the template used. One entry per CDR3 protein results from TCRdb running MiXCR on the reads. The sample lists 270,000 or so distinct CDR3 sequences; roughly 82% were seen once. Trimming took 6 bases from V and 4 from J; bases not matched to a gene: 3. The length of the CDR3 is 14 residues. CDR1 and CDR2 from the germline V gene are MGHDK and SYGVNS. Study results and caveats: Sharing between patients and controls was observed for 25 to 30 CD8+ CDR3 sequences.

This chain joins TRBV25-1 and TRBJ2-5, with 12 bases identical to TRBD2. The sequence came from a human donor with aplastic anemia. Material for sequencing was sorted CD4+, CD8+, or CD8+CD57+ T cells (not recorded which) from PBMCs. CDR3 loop: CASRQGLAGETQYF. As DNA, the CDR3 is TGTGCCAGCAGACAGGGACTAGCGGGAGAGACCCAGTACTTC.